The source of this T cell receptor beta chain is a study of cytomegalovirus exposure and HLA in healthy donors. General study results and limits: In a later analysis, an Asian-associated ancestry cluster reportedly showed fewer N-insertions than the roughly 700-donor mean. Because they were indistinguishable, some V segments, including TRBV6-2 and TRBV6-3, were excluded. For most TCR beta V segments, an earlier analysis put the productive rate at about 87% or about 30% of the time.

It was with 60 Vbeta and 13 Jbeta primers that the PCR ran. The method was immunoSEQ multiplex PCR; TCRdb's version includes in-frame clones alone and lacks a portion of them. In the table there are over 150,000 clones, about four fifths of which are singletons. The germline gives CDR1 SGHDN, CDR2 FVKESK. The ends lost 5 bases at V and 6 bases at J; junction bases unmatched: 10. This CDR3 is 15 amino acids long. About this clone: Its antigen is currently unknown.

Sequencing was done on a sample of PBMCs. The rearrangement uses TRBV14 and TRBJ2-3; TRBD1 aligns across 8 bases. The TCR was taken from a man aged 25-40 years in good health and CMV-seropositive. CDR3 amino acids: CASSRLTGARDTQYF. In DNA form, the CDR3 reads TGTGCCAGCAGCAGATTGACAGGGGCTAGGGATACGCAGTATTTT.